Listed below are T cell receptor beta chains from one sample, sequenced in a study of blood T cells in healthy people across ages. From the 5' RACE reads, TCRdb called clonotypes with MiXCR, one entry per CDR3 protein. Among 1.4 million to 1.5 million distinct CDR3 sequences listed, approximately 42% were seen once. Sequences were obtained from blood. These TCRs come from a woman between 18 and 29 years old in good health. Both conserved end residues are part of each CDR3. The D gene is left open where the match is weak. Clone size appears in some rows only: once, few, many, or a class for an expanded clone.

.,TRBV15,TRBJ2-7,.,TGTGCCACCAGCAGTGGCCTGCTGACCTACGAGCAGTACTTC,CATSSGLLTYEQYF
.,TRBV12-3/TRBV12-4,TRBJ1-2,.,TGTGCCAGCAGTTTAGAAACAGCCGGCTACACCTTC,CASSLETAGYTF
TRBD1,TRBV7-8,TRBJ1-5,.,TGTGCCAGCAGTTTGTGGGGGGACAGGGGGAGTCAGCCCCAGCATTTT,CASSLWGDRGSQPQHF
.,TRBV5-1,TRBJ2-3,few,TGCGCCAGCAGGAAGGGCCAGCCGGGGGATACGCAGTATTTT,CASRKGQPGDTQYF
TRBD1,TRBV5-1,TRBJ2-1,.,TGCGCCAGCAGCTGGGACAGTCAAGAGACCCAGTTCTTC,CASSWDSQETQFF
.,TRBV6-2/TRBV6-3,TRBJ2-7,.,TGTGCCAGCAGTGACCCTAGGGGGAGCTCCTACAATGAGCAGTACTTC,CASSDPRGSSYNEQYF
.,TRBV12-3/TRBV12-4,TRBJ2-1,many,TGTGCCAGCAGACCCTACAATGAGCAGTTCTTC,CASRPYNEQFF
.,TRBV18,TRBJ2-7,.,TGTGCCAGCTCACCTTTAGAGACCTACGAGCAGTACTTC,CASSPLETYEQYF
TRBD2,TRBV5-1,TRBJ2-5,.,TGCGCCAGCAGCTCCACTAGCGGGAGCTACAATGGGCAGTACTTC,CASSSTSGSYNGQYF
TRBD2,TRBV6-6,TRBJ2-7,.,TGTGCCAGCAGTTGCAGAAGCCAGCGGGGCCTCTCCTACGAGCAGTACTTC,CASSCRSQRGLSYEQYF
.,TRBV20-1,TRBJ1-1,.,TGCAGTGTTCGGCGGATGAACACTGAAGCTTTCTTT,CSVRRMNTEAFF
.,TRBV12-3/TRBV12-4,TRBJ2-7,.,TGTGCCAGCAGTTTAGAGGGGCAGTTCAGCGAGCAGTACTTC,CASSLEGQFSEQYF
TRBD2,TRBV5-1,TRBJ2-2,few,TGCGCCAGCAGCTTATCAGCTAGCGGGACCACCGGGGAGCTGTTTTTT,CASSLSASGTTGELFF
.,TRBV7-9,TRBJ2-7,.,TGTGCCAGCAGATCGGACGGGTCTTACGAGCAGTACTTC,CASRSDGSYEQYF
.,TRBV3-1,TRBJ2-1,few,TGTGCCAGCAGCCACTCCCGCCCCGGTGAGCAGTTCTTC,CASSHSRPGEQFF
TRBD1,TRBV20-1,TRBJ2-6,.,TGCAGTGCTACAGACAGGGACGTACCTGGGGCCAACGTCCTGACTTTC,CSATDRDVPGANVLTF
.,TRBV12-3/TRBV12-4,TRBJ2-1,.,TGTGCCAGCAGTTTAGCGTTGGGAGACCCCTACAATGAGCAGTTCTTC,CASSLALGDPYNEQFF
TRBD1,TRBV5-1,TRBJ2-7,.,TGCGCCAGCTGCCAAGCGGGACAGGGGATCCACGAGCAGTACTTC,CASCQAGQGIHEQYF
.,TRBV3-1,TRBJ1-3,.,TGTGCCAGCAGCCAATCATACGGCTCAGCTGGAAACACCATATATTTT,CASSQSYGSAGNTIYF
TRBD2,TRBV27,TRBJ2-7,.,TGTGCCAGCAGCCGGGTTGGACTAGGTAATTACGAGCAGTACTTC,CASSRVGLGNYEQYF
.,TRBV29-1,TRBJ1-5,many,TGCAGCGTCCCCGGGGGGGGGCTGGGTCAGCCCCAGCATTTT,CSVPGGGLGQPQHF
.,TRBV3-1,TRBJ2-5,few,TGTGCCAGCAGGGAAGCACATGAGCAGTACTTC,CASREAHEQYF
TRBD1,TRBV18,TRBJ1-6,few,TGTGCCAGCTCACCACCCGACGGGACAGCTAATAATTCACCCCTCCACTTT,CASSPPDGTANNSPLHF